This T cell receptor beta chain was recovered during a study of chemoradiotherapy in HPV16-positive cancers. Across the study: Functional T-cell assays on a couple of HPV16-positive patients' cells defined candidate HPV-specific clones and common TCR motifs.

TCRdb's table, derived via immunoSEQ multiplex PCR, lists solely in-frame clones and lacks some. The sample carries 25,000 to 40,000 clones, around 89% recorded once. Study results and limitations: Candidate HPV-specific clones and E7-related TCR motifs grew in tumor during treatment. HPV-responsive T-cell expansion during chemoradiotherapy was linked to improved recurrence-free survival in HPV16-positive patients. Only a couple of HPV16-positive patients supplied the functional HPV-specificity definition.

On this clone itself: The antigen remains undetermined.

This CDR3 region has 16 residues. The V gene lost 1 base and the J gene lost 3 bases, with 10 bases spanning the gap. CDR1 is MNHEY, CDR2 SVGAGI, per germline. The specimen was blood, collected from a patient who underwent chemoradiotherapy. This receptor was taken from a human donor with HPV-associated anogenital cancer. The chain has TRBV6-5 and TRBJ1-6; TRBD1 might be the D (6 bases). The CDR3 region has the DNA TGTGCCAGCAGTTACTTGTTGGACAGCTATAATTCACCCCTCCACTTT. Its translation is CASSYLLDSYNSPLHF.